The 28 T cell receptor beta chains listed next were all sequenced from one sample in a study of blood T cell repertoires in COVID-19. Profiling relied on immunoSEQ multiplex PCR, and the TCRdb table lists in-frame clones only, not all of them. The sample gives about 430,000 clones, around nine tenths of which show up once; 1.4% to 1.5% is in the top ten. Material for sequencing was PBMCs or T cells enriched from blood (not recorded which). These receptors were taken from a woman under 30 who had been exposed to COVID-19.

CDR3 coding DNA: TGTGCCAGCAGCTCCTCCGGACAGCTTTATGGCTACACCTTC. Translation: CASSSSGQLYGYTF. The rearrangement joins TRBV7-8 to TRBJ1-2; weak D call: TRBD1 (6 bases). The V and J ends lost 4 bases and 5 bases respectively, with 14 bases between them. The CDR3 is 14 residues long. Germline V gives CDR1 SGHVS, CDR2 FQNEAQ.

The chain joins TRBV2 to TRBJ2-7; 8 nucleotides agree with TRBD2. The V segment lost 7 bases and the J segment 2 bases; nucleotides outside the gene matches: 4. Germline CDR1 SNHLY, CDR2 FYNNEI. The CDR3 consists of 13 residues. The CDR3 protein is CASTQGLAYEQYF. CDR3 coding DNA: TGTGCCAGCACCCAGGGACTAGCCTACGAGCAGTACTTC.

The gene calls are TRBV5-5 and TRBJ1-5, with 7 nucleotides matching TRBD1. Germline CDR1 SGHKS, CDR2 YYEKEE (reference sequence). The trim removed 0 bases at V and 4 bases at J, leaving 4 bases unmatched. The CDR3 extends over 15 amino acids. CDR3 residues: CASSLASGGNQPQHF. The CDR3 DNA is TGTGCCAGCAGCTTGGCCTCAGGGGGGAATCAGCCCCAGCATTTT.

V gene TRBV19 combines with J gene TRBJ2-7; TRBD2 matches 8 bases. The germline CDR1 and CDR2 sequences are LNHDA and SQIVND (reference sequence). The CDR3 spans 15 residues. The junction had 7 bases not matched to a gene; V was cut back by 5 bases and J by 1 base. The CDR3 nucleotides are TGTGCCAGTAGTGAAGTAGCGGGGCAATCCTACGAGCAGTACTTC. Its protein product is CASSEVAGQSYEQYF. The full variable domain, completed using reference TRBV19 and TRBJ2-7, is DGGITQSPKYLFRKEGQNVTLSCEQNLNHDAMYWYRQDPGQGLRLIYYSQIVNDFQKGDIAEGYSVSREKKESFPLTVTSAQKNPTAFYLCASSEVAGQSYEQYFGPGTRLTVT.

The chain couples TRBV27 to TRBJ1-1; possible D gene TRBD1, 5 bases. Trimming stripped 3 bases from V and 6 bases from J, with 14 bases between. This CDR3 has 14 residues. Germline loops: CDR1 MNHEY, CDR2 SMNVEV (reference sequence). The CDR3 region is CASSFLRVGAEAFF. In nucleotides, the CDR3 is TGTGCCAGCAGTTTTCTCAGGGTGGGCGCTGAAGCTTTCTTT.

This sequence joins TRBV4-3 and TRBJ1-5, with D possibly matching TRBD1 (6 bases). The V end lost 0 bases, the J end lost 4 bases, and 16 bases lay between the germline ends. Germline V lookup: CDR1 LGHNA, CDR2 YSLEER. This CDR3 has 17 amino acids. The CDR3 nucleotides read TGCGCCAGCAGCCAAGAGAGGGGGGGGGCTGCGAATCAGCCCCAGCATTTT. The encoded protein is CASSQERGGAANQPQHF.

The CDR3 is CASSHPWVGDGYTF. The CDR3, as DNA: TGTGCCAGCAGTCATCCGTGGGTAGGGGATGGCTACACCTTC. This chain uses TRBV3-1 (or the pseudogene TRBV3-2) with TRBJ1-2; D is possibly TRBD1 (5 bases). Germline CDR1 is LGHDT and CDR2 is YNNKEL (reference sequence). This CDR3 spans 14 amino acids. Trimming took 6 bases from V and 6 from J, leaving 17 bases between them.

This clone appeared a few times. V and J are TRBV29-1 and TRBJ1-1; 8 bases line up with TRBD1. With 4 bases clipped from V and 8 bases from J, the junction kept 9 bases outside the gene matches. There are 13 residues in the CDR3. Germline V gives CDR1 SQVTM, CDR2 ANQGSEA. CDR3 in DNA: TGCAGCGTTGGACCCAGGACAGGGAAAGAAGCTTTCTTT. This sequence encodes CSVGPRTGKEAFF.

This chain joins TRBV15 and TRBJ2-1; 9 nucleotides agree with TRBD2. After removal of 3 bases from V and 4 bases from J, the junction contained 4 bases not matched to a gene. Per the germline V gene, CDR1 is LNHNV and CDR2 is YYDKDF (reference sequence). The CDR3 has 15 amino acids. CDR3 region: CATSSSSGGYNEQFF. For the CDR3, the DNA is TGTGCCACCAGCAGTTCCAGCGGGGGGTACAATGAGCAGTTCTTC.

The CDR3 bases are TGTGCCAGCCTGTGGGGGGATGAGACCTACGAGCAGTACTTC. It yields the protein CASLWGDETYEQYF. V is TRBV2 and J is TRBJ2-7, with D maybe TRBD2 (6 bases). The CDR3 contains 14 residues. Trimming shortened V by 8 bases and J by 2 bases, and 16 bases separated the two germline ends. The V gene's germline CDR1 is SNHLY and CDR2 FYNNEI.

The chain uses TRBV6-2 or TRBV6-3 and TRBJ1-5; D uncertain. CDR3 length: 18 residues. The germline CDR1 and CDR2 sequences are MNHEY and SVGEGT. Trimming removed 1 base from V and 4 bases from J, with 20 bases in between. This CDR3 reads CASSYLFLGSKTNQPQHF. In nucleotides, the CDR3 is TGTGCCAGCAGTTACTTGTTCTTGGGCAGCAAAACAAATCAGCCCCAGCATTTT.

The chain recombines TRBV5-4 with TRBJ1-2; 9 bases agree with TRBD1. The CDR3 loop spans 13 amino acids. Unmatched junction bases numbered 6, after V lost 4 bases and J lost 8 bases. Germline V gives CDR1 SGHNT, CDR2 YYREEE (reference sequence). CDR3 bases: TGTGCCAGCAGCGAACAGGGGGCCAAGGGCTACACCTTC. Residues: CASSEQGAKGYTF.

V is TRBV7-8 and J is TRBJ2-2; no reliable D call. V was shortened by 1 base and J by 1 base, with 7 bases between the two germline ends. CDR3 size: 15 residues. CDR1 and CDR2 from the germline V gene are SGHVS and FQNEAQ. As DNA, the CDR3 is TGTGCCAGCAGCTTAGTAGCCGAGAACACCGGGGAGCTGTTTTTT. Amino acids: CASSLVAENTGELFF.

This chain connects TRBV6-1 to TRBJ1-2; D remains ambiguous. This CDR3 has 15 amino acids. Trimming cost V 0 bases and J 5 bases, with 13 bases left between them. Germline loops: CDR1 MNHNS, CDR2 SASEGT. The CDR3 spells CASSEAWGVGYGYTF. CDR3 in DNA: TGTGCCAGCAGTGAAGCGTGGGGAGTTGGGTATGGCTACACCTTC.

This clone was seen just once. V usage is TRBV19 and J usage is TRBJ2-5; D might be TRBD2 (6 bases). CDR3 length: 14 residues. Per germline, CDR1 LNHDA and CDR2 SQIVND (reference sequence). V lost 11 bases to trimming and J lost 5 bases, with 21 bases between them. CDR3 coding DNA: TGTGCCGCTTCCCCGGGAGCTTTTCCGGAGACCCAGTACTTC. Translated, it gives CAASPGAFPETQYF.

For the CDR3, the DNA is TGCGCCAGCAGTCAACAGGGGTATTCACCCCTCCACTTT. This gives the protein CASSQQGYSPLHF. The rearrangement joins TRBV23-1 to TRBJ1-6, with D tentatively TRBD1 (6 bases). TRBV23-1 is classed as an ORF, of uncertain function. There are 13 residues in the CDR3. V lost 2 bases, J lost 8 bases, and 7 bases lay in between.

V gene TRBV19 combines with J gene TRBJ1-6; TRBD1 agrees at 8 bases. With V trimmed by 10 bases and J by 11 bases, 16 bases remained unmatched. This CDR3 region has 15 residues. CDR1 is LNHDA and CDR2 is SQIVND in the germline V gene (reference sequence). The CDR3 spells CATRGDRGGDPPLHF. The CDR3 DNA follows: TGTGCCACTCGCGGAGACAGGGGTGGCGATCCACCCCTCCACTTT.

This sequence joins TRBV19 and TRBJ2-1; 10 bases fit TRBD2. Losses at the gene ends were 5 bases for V and 7 bases for J; bases not matched to a gene: 5. Germline lookup yields CDR1 LNHDA and CDR2 SQIVND (reference sequence). The CDR3 contains 14 residues. DNA of the CDR3: TGTGCCAGTAGTTCCGGGACTAGCGTAAATGAGCAGTTCTTC. It encodes CASSSGTSVNEQFF.

The J gene is TRBJ2-7, the V gene TRBV19, with TRBD2 matching 7 bases. Germline lookup yields CDR1 LNHDA and CDR2 SQIVND (reference sequence). Trimming took 6 bases from V and 0 from J; bases not matched to a gene: 8. This CDR3 region has 15 residues. The DNA for the CDR3 is TGTGCCAGTAGCATAAGCGGGGAGAGCTCCTACGAGCAGTACTTC. It codes for CASSISGESSYEQYF. Filled out from reference TRBV19 and TRBJ2-7, the complete variable domain reads DGGITQSPKYLFRKEGQNVTLSCEQNLNHDAMYWYRQDPGQGLRLIYYSQIVNDFQKGDIAEGYSVSREKKESFPLTVTSAQKNPTAFYLCASSISGESSYEQYFGPGTRLTVT.

This chain joins TRBV25-1 and TRBJ1-3, with D perhaps TRBD1 (6 bases). Trimming removed 4 bases at V and 2 bases at J, with 9 bases between. The CDR3 extends over 14 amino acids. The germline CDR1 and CDR2 sequences are MGHDK and SYGVNS. The CDR3 is CASSATGAGNTIYF. CDR3 in DNA: TGTGCCAGCAGTGCGACAGGAGCTGGAAACACCATATATTTT.

The chain joins TRBV19 to TRBJ2-5, with 7 bases lining up with TRBD2. Germline V lookup: CDR1 LNHDA, CDR2 SQIVND (reference sequence). V shed 3 bases and J 2 bases; nucleotides not matched to a gene: 6. The CDR3 is 15 residues long. The CDR3 spells CASSMDTSVQETQYF. The CDR3 region has the DNA TGTGCCAGTAGTATGGATACTAGCGTTCAAGAGACCCAGTACTTC.

The chain is built from TRBV4-3 and TRBJ1-1; D possibly corresponds to TRBD1 (6 bases). Germline V lookup: CDR1 LGHNA, CDR2 YSLEER. Trimming cost V 7 bases and J 0 bases, with 12 bases left between them. The CDR3 extends over 14 amino acids. The CDR3: CASTLDRMNTEAFF. The CDR3 DNA reads TGCGCCAGCACCTTAGACAGGATGAACACTGAAGCTTTCTTT.

DNA of the CDR3: TGTGCCAGCGGGGTCCCGGGGTTCGAGCAGTACTTC. The encoded protein is CASGVPGFEQYF. The chain combines TRBV3-1 (or the pseudogene TRBV3-2) with TRBJ2-7; D is possibly TRBD2 (5 bases). V was clipped by 8 bases and J by 6 bases, with 14 bases between them. Germline V gene sequence: CDR1 LGHDT, CDR2 YNNKEL (reference sequence). The CDR3 is made up of 12 amino acids.

The chain uses TRBV6-6 and TRBJ1-6; a possible D gene is TRBD1 (5 bases). The CDR3 spans 14 residues. Germline CDR1 and CDR2: MNHNY and SVGAGI (reference sequence). The V and J ends lost 7 bases and 10 bases respectively, with 17 bases between them. The CDR3 region has the DNA TGTGCCAGCACCCTGCAGGAGGGGAACTCACCCCTCCACTTT. Translating it yields CASTLQEGNSPLHF.

V usage is TRBV27 and J usage is TRBJ1-5; D might be TRBD1 (5 bases). The ends were cut back, 8 bases at V and 4 bases at J, with 15 bases in the middle. CDR1 and CDR2 (germline): MNHEY, SMNVEV (reference sequence). The CDR3 is 14 residues long. The CDR3 nucleotides are TGTGCCAGCGGGCGATGGGGGGGGAATCAGCCCCAGCATTTT. It codes for CASGRWGGNQPQHF.

This chain uses TRBV19 with TRBJ2-7, with 8 bases that match TRBD1. There are 15 residues in the CDR3. The V and J ends lost 5 bases and 2 bases, in that order; junction bases with no gene match: 8. Germline V CDR1 and CDR2: LNHDA, SQIVND (reference sequence). CDR3 sequence reads: CASSPGQERTYEQYF. Written as DNA, the CDR3 is TGTGCCAGTAGTCCGGGACAGGAACGCACCTACGAGCAGTACTTC.

This sequence joins TRBV19 and TRBJ2-1; 12 positions agree with TRBD2. Germline V gives CDR1 LNHDA, CDR2 SQIVND (reference sequence). The V and J ends lost 7 bases and 4 bases, in that order; junction bases with no gene match: 5. This CDR3 comprises 15 residues. The CDR3 nucleotides are TGTGCCAGTACGCCGGGACTAGCGGGTTACAATGAGCAGTTCTTC. Protein: CASTPGLAGYNEQFF. Complete variable domain (other parts from reference TRBV19 and TRBJ2-1): DGGITQSPKYLFRKEGQNVTLSCEQNLNHDAMYWYRQDPGQGLRLIYYSQIVNDFQKGDIAEGYSVSREKKESFPLTVTSAQKNPTAFYLCASTPGLAGYNEQFFGPGTRLTVL.

The chain couples TRBV7-9 to TRBJ2-5, with D perhaps matching TRBD2 (6 bases). V lost 1 base to trimming and J lost 6 bases, with 15 bases between them. The germline V gene encodes CDR1 SEHNR and CDR2 FQNEAQ (reference sequence). The CDR3 has 15 amino acids. The CDR3, as DNA: TGTGCCAGCAGCTTAGATGTAACTGGGGGGAAGACCCAGTACTTC. Its translation is CASSLDVTGGKTQYF.